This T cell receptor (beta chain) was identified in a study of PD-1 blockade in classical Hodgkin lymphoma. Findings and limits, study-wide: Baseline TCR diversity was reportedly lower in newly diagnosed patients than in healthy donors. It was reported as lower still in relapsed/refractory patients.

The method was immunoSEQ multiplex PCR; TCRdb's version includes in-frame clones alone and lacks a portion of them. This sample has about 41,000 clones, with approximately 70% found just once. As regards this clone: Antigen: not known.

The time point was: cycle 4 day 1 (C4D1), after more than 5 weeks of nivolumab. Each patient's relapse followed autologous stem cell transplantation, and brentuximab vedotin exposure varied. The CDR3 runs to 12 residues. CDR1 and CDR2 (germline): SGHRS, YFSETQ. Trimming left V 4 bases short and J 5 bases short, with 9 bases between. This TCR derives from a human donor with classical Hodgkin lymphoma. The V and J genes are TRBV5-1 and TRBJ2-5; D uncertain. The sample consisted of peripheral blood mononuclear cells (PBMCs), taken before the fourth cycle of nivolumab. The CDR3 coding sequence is TGCGCCAGCAGCACGAATTCGGAGACCCAGTACTTC. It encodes CASSTNSETQYF.